This TCR beta chain was captured by sequencing in a study of blood T cell repertoires in COVID-19. About the study: Sites across the United States, Italy and Spain contributed samples from acute and convalescent COVID-19.

This clone has just one count. V was pared by 1 base and J by 2 bases, with 17 bases of the junction left unmatched. Germline CDR1 and CDR2: SGHRS and YFSETQ. CDR3 size: 20 residues. Sequencing used immunoSEQ multiplex PCR; TCRdb keeps in-frame clones, though not all of them. This sample has over 110,000 clones; nearly 85% occur once, and the top ten carry around 3.9%. The rearrangement joins TRBV5-1 to TRBJ2-5, with 10 bases matching TRBD2. Sequenced sample: PBMCs or T cells enriched from blood (not recorded which). This TCR was sampled from a man over 45 in a cohort exposed to, infected with or recovered from COVID-19 (not recorded which). The CDR3 loop reads CASSLYPAGGLSGSQETQYF. The CDR3 DNA follows: TGCGCCAGCAGCTTGTACCCAGCGGGAGGGTTGTCCGGAAGTCAAGAGACCCAGTACTTC.